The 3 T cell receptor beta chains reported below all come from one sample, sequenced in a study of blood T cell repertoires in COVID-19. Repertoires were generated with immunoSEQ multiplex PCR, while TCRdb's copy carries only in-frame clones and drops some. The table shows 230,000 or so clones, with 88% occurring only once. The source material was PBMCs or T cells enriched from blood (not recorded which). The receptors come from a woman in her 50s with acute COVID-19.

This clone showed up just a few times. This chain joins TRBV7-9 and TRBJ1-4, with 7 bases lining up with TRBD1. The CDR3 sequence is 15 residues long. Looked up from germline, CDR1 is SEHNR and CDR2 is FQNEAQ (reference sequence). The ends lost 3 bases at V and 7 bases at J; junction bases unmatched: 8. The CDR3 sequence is CASSLYVTGIEKLFF. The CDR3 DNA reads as TGTGCCAGCAGCTTGTACGTGACAGGGATTGAAAAACTGTTTTTT. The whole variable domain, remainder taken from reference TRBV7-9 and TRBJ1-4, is DTGVSQNPRHKITKRGQNVTFRCDPISEHNRLYWYRQTLGQGPEFLTYFQNEAQLEKSRLLSDRFSAERPKGSFSTLEIQRTEQGDSAMYLCASSLYVTGIEKLFFGSGTQLSVL.

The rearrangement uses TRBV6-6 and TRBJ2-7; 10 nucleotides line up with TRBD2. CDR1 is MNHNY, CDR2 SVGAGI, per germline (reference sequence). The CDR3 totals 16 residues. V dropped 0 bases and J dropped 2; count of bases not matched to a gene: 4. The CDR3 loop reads CASSYSGLAHTYEQYF. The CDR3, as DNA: TGTGCCAGCAGTTACTCGGGACTAGCGCACACCTACGAGCAGTACTTC.

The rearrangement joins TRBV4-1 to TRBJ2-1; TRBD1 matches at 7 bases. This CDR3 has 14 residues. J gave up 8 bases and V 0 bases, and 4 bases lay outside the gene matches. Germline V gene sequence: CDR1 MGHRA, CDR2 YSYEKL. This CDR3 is CASSQETGTDEQFF. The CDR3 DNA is TGCGCCAGCAGCCAAGAGACAGGGACCGATGAGCAGTTCTTC.